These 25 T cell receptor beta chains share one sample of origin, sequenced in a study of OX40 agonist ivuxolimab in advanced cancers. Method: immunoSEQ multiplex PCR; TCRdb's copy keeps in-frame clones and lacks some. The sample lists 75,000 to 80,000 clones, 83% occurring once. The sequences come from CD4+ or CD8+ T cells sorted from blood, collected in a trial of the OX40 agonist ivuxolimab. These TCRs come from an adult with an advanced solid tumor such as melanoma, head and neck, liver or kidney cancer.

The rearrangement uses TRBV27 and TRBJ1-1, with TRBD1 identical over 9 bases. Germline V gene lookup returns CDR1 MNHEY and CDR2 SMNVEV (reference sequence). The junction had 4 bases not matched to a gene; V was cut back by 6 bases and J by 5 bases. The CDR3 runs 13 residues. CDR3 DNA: TGTGCCAGCAGGGGACAGGGAGATACTGAAGCTTTCTTT. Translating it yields CASRGQGDTEAFF.

CDR3 DNA: TGCAGCGCAAGGACTGTAAACTACGAGCAGTACTTC. As protein: CSARTVNYEQYF. The chain has TRBV29-1 and TRBJ2-7; maybe TRBD2 (5 bases). Germline V lookup: CDR1 SQVTM, CDR2 ANQGSEA. The V end was cut by 7 bases, the J end by 3 bases, with 13 bases between. This CDR3 is built from 12 residues.

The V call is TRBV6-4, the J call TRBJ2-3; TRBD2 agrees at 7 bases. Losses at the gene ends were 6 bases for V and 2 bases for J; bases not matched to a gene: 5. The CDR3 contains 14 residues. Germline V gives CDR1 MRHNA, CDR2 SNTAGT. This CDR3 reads CASSPGGPTDTQYF. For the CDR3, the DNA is TGTGCCAGCAGCCCGGGAGGCCCCACAGATACGCAGTATTTT.

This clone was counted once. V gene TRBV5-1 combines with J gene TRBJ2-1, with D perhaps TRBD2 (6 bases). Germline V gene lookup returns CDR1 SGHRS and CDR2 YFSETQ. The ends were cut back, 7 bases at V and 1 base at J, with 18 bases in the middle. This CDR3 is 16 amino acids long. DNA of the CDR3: TGCGCCAGCGCTGAGGCTCCGGGACTGTCCTACAATGAGCAGTTCTTC. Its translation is CASAEAPGLSYNEQFF.

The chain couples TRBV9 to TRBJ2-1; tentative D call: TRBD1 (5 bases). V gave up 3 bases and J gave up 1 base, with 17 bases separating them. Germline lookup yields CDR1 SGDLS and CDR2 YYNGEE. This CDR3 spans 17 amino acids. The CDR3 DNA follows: TGTGCCAGCAGCGCCCCCCTGAGTGGGGCTTCCTACAATGAGCAGTTCTTC. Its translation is CASSAPLSGASYNEQFF.

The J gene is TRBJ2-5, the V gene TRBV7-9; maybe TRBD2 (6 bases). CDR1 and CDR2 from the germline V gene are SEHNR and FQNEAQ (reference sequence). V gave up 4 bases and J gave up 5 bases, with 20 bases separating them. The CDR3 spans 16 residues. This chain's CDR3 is CASSSGTGRRGETQYF. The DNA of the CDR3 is TGTGCCAGCAGCTCCGGGACGGGACGGAGGGGCGAGACCCAGTACTTC.

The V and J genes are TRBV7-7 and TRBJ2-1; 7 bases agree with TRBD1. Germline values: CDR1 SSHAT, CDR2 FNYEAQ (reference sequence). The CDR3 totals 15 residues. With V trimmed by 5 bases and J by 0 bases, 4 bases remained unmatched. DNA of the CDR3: TGTGCCAGCAGCCCCCGACAGGGCTCCTACAATGAGCAGTTCTTC. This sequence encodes CASSPRQGSYNEQFF.

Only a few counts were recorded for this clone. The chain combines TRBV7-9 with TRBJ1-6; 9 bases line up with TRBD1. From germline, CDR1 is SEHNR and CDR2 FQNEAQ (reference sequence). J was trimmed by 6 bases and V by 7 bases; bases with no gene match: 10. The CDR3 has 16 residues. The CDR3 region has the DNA TGTGCCAGCAACGAGGCGGGACAGGGAAGTAATTCACCCCTCCACTTT. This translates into CASNEAGQGSNSPLHF.

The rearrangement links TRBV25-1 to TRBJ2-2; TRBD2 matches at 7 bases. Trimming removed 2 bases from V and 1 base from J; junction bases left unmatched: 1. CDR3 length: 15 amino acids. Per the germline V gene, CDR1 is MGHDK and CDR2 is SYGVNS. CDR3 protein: CASSEPGGNTGELFF. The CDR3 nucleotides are TGTGCCAGCAGTGAACCGGGAGGGAACACCGGGGAGCTGTTTTTT.

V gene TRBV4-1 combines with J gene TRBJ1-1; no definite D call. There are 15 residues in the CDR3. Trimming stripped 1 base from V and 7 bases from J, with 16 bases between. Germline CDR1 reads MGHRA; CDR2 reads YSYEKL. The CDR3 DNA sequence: TGCGCCAGCAGCCAAGCCCCCAATCTCTGGGGTGAAGCTTTCTTT. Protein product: CASSQAPNLWGEAFF.

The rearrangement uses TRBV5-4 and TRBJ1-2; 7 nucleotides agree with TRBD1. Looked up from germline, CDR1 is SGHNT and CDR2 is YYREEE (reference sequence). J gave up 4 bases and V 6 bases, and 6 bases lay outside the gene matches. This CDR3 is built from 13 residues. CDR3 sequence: CASTQGGSYGYTF. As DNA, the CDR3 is TGTGCCAGCACCCAGGGGGGTAGCTATGGCTACACCTTC.

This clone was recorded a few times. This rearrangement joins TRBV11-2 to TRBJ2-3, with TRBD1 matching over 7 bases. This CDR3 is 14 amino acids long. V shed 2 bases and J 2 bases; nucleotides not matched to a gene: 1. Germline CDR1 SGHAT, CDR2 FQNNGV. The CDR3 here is CASSLQGVTDTQYF. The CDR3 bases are TGTGCCAGCAGCTTACAGGGGGTCACAGATACGCAGTATTTT.

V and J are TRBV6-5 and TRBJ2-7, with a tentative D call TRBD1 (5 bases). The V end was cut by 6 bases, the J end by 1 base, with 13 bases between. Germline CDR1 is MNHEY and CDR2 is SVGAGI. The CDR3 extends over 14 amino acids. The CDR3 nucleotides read TGTGCCAGCAGAATCTCAGACAGTTCCTACGAGCAGTACTTC. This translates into CASRISDSSYEQYF.

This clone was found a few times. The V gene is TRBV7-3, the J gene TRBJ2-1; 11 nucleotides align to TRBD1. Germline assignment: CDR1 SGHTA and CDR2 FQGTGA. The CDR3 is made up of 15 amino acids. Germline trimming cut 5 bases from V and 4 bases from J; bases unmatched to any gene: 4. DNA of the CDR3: TGTGCCAGCAGCGCGGACAGGGGGCGTTACAATGAGCAGTTCTTC. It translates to CASSADRGRYNEQFF. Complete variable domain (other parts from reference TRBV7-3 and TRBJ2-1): GAGVSQTPSNKVTEKGKYVELRCDPISGHTALYWYRQSLGQGPEFLIYFQGTGAADDSGLPNDRFFAVRPEGSVSTLKIQRTERGDSAVYLCASSADRGRYNEQFFGPGTRLTVL.

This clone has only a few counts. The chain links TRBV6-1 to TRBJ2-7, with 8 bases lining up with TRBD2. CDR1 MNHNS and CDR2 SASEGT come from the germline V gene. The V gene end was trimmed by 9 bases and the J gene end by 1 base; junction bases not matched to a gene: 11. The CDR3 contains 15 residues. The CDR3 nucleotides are TGTGCCAGTCTGGTTTCTAGCGGGTATTCCTACGAGCAGTACTTC. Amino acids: CASLVSSGYSYEQYF.

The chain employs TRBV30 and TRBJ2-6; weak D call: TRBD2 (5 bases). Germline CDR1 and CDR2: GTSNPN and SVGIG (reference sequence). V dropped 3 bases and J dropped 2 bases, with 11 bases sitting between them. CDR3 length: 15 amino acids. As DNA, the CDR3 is TGTGCCTGGAGCTTTGTGAGGGCTGGGGCCAACGTCCTGACTTTC. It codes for CAWSFVRAGANVLTF.

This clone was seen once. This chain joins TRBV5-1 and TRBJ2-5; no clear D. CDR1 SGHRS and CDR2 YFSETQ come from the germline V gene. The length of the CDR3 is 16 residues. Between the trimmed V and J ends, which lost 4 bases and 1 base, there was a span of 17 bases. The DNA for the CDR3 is TGCGCCAGCAGCATGAAGAGCTACAGCCCCCAAGAGACCCAGTACTTC. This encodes CASSMKSYSPQETQYF.

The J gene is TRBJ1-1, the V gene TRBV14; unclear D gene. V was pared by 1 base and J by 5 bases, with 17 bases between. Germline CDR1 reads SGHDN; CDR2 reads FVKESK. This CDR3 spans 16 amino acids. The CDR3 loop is CASSQGSAVVGTEAFF. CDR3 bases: TGTGCCAGCAGCCAAGGCTCGGCTGTAGTGGGGACTGAAGCTTTCTTT.

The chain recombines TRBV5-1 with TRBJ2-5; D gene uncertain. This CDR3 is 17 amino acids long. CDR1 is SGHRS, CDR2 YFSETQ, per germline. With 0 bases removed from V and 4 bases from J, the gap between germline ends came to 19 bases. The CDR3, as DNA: TGCGCCAGCAGCTTGGCTTCCGGAGCAAAGCAAATAGAGACCCAGTACTTC. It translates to CASSLASGAKQIETQYF.

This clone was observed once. This chain's CDR3 is CASSPGGARETQYF. The CDR3 DNA reads as TGCGCCAGCAGCCCTGGAGGTGCAAGAGAGACCCAGTACTTC. The J gene is TRBJ2-5, the V gene TRBV5-1, with TRBD2 as a possible D gene (5 bases). This CDR3 spans 14 amino acids. CDR1 and CDR2 (germline): SGHRS, YFSETQ. V lost 4 bases, J lost 4 bases, and 14 bases lay in between.

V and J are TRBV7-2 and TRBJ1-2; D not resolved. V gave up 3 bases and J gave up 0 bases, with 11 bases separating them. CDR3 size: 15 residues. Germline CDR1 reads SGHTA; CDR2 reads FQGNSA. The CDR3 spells CASSFGSASNYGYTF. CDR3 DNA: TGTGCCAGCAGCTTCGGTAGTGCCTCTAACTATGGCTACACCTTC.

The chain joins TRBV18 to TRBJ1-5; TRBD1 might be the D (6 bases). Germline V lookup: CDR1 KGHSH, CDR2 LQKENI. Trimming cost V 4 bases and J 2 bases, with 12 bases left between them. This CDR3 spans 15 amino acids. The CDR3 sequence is CASSLGSGGNQPQHF. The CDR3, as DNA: TGTGCCAGCTCACTAGGTTCAGGGGGCAATCAGCCCCAGCATTTT.

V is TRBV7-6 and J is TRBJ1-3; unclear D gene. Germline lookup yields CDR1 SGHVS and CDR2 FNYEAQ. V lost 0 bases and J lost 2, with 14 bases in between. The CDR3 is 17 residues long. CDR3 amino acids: CASSLAGLDRAGNTIYF. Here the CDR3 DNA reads TGTGCCAGCAGCTTAGCGGGTCTCGATCGGGCTGGAAACACCATATATTTT.

The CDR3 nucleotides read TGTGCCAGCAGTGTGACGGGGTGGGCTAATGAAAAACTGTTTTTT. Translating gives CASSVTGWANEKLFF. The rearrangement uses TRBV2 and TRBJ1-4; D call uncertain. Germline CDR1 reads SNHLY; CDR2 reads FYNNEI. Between the trimmed V and J ends, which lost 4 bases and 3 bases, there was a span of 12 bases. The CDR3 has 15 amino acids.

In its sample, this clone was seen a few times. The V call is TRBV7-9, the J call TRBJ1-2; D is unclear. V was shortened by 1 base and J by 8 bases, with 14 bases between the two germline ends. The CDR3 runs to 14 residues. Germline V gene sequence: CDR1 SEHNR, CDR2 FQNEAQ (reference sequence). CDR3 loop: CASSLGKDPGGYTF. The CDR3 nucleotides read TGTGCCAGCAGCTTAGGAAAGGATCCTGGGGGCTACACCTTC.